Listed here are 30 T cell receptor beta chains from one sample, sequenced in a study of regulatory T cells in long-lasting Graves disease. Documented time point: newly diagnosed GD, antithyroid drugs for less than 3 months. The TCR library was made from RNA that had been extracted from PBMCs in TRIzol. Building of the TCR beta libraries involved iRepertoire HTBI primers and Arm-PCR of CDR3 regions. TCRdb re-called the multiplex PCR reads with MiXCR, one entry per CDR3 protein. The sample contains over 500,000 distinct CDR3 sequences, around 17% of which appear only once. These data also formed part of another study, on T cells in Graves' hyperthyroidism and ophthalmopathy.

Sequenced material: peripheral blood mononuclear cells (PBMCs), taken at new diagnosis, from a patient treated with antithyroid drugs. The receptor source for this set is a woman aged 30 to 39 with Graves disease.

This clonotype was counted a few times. CDR3 loop: CAGGPPTGSGTQYF. The DNA of the CDR3 is TGTGCCGGAGGTCCTCCGACAGGGTCAGGGACCCAGTACTTC. V is TRBV6-1 and J is TRBJ2-5, with 7 bases fitting TRBD1. In germline, CDR1 is MNHNS, CDR2 SASEGT. The CDR3 has 14 amino acids. V shed 11 bases and J 7 bases; nucleotides not matched to a gene: 16.

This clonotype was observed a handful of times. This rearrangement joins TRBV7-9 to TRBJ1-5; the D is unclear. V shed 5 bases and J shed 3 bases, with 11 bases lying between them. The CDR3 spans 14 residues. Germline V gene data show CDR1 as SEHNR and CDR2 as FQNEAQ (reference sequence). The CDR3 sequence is CASSPRESNQPQHF. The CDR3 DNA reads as TGTGCCAGCAGCCCCCGGGAATCCAATCAGCCCCAGCATTTT.

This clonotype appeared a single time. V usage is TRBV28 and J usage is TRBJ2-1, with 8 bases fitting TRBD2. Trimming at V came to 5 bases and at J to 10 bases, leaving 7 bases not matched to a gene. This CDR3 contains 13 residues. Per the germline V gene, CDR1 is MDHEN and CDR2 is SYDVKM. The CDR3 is CASSASGLGEQFF. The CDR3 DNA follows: TGTGCCAGCAGTGCTAGCGGGTTAGGAGAGCAGTTCTTC.

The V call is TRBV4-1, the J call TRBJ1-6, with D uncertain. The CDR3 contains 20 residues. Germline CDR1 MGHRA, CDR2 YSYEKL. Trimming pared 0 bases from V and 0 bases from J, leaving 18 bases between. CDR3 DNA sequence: TGCGCCAGCAGCCAAGATGGTGGCAGGCCTGTGGGCTCCTATAATTCACCCCTCCACTTT. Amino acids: CASSQDGGRPVGSYNSPLHF.

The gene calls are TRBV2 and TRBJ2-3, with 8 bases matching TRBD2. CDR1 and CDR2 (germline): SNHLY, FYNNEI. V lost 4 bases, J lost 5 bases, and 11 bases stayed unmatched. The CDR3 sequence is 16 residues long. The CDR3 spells CASSVMSGRGVDTQYF. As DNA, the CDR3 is TGTGCCAGCAGTGTAATGAGCGGGAGAGGGGTAGATACGCAGTATTTT.

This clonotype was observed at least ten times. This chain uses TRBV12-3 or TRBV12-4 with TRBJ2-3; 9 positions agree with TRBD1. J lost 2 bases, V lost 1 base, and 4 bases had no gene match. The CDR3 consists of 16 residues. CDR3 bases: TGTGCCAGCAGTTTAGGGGGACAGGGATACACAGATACGCAGTATTTT. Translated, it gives CASSLGGQGYTDTQYF.

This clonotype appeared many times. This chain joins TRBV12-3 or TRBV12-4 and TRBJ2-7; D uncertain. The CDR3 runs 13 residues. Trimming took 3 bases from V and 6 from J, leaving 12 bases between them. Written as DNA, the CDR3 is TGTGCCAGCAGTTTGCTGGGGAAGGGCGAGCAGTACTTC. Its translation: CASSLLGKGEQYF.

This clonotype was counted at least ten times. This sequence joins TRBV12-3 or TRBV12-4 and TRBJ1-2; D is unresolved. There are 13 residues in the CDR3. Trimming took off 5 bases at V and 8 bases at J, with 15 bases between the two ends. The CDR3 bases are TGTGCCAGCAGTCCAAACATGGTACAGGGCTACACCTTC. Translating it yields CASSPNMVQGYTF.

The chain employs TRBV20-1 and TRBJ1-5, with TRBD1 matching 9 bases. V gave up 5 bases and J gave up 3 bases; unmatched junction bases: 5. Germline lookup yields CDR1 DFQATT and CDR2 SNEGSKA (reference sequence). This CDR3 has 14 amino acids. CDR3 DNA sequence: TGCAGTGCTGGGGGGACAGGGTACAATCAGCCCCAGCATTTT. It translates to CSAGGTGYNQPQHF.

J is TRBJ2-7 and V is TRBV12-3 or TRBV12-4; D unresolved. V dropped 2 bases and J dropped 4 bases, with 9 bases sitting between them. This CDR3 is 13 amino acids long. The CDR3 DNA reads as TGTGCCAGCAGTTTATCGACCGTGTACGAGCAGTACTTC. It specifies CASSLSTVYEQYF.

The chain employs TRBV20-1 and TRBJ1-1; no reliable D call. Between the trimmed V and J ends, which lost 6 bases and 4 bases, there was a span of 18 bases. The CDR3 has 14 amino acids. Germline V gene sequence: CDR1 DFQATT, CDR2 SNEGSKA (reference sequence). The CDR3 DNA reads TGCAGTGCCTTTACCCTCGCAGACGGCACTGAAGCTTTCTTT. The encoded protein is CSAFTLADGTEAFF.

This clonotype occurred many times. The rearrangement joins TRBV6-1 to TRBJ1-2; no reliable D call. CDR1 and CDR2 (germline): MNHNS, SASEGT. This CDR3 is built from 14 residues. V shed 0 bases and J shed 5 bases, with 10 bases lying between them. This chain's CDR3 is CASSEANKVYGYTF. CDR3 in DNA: TGTGCCAGCAGTGAAGCCAACAAGGTTTATGGCTACACCTTC.

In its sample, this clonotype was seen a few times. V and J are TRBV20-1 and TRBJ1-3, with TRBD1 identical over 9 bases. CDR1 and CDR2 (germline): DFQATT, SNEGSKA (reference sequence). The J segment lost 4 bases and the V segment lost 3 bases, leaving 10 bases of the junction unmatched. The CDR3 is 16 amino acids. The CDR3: CSARSQGQGLGNTIYF. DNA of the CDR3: TGCAGTGCTAGGTCACAGGGACAGGGCCTAGGAAACACCATATATTTT.

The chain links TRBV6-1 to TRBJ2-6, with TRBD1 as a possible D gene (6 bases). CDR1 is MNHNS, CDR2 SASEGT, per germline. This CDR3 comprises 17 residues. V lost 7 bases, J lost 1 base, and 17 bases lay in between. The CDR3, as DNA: TGTGCCAGCACTAGGGGGACACTTCCTTCTGGGGCCAACGTCCTGACTTTC. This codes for CASTRGTLPSGANVLTF.

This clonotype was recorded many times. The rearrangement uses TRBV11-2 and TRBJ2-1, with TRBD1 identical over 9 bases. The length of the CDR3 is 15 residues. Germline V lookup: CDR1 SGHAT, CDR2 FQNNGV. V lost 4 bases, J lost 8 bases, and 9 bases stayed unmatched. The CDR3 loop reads CASSYTGQGWDEQFF. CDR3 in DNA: TGTGCCAGCAGCTATACGGGACAGGGCTGGGATGAGCAGTTCTTC.

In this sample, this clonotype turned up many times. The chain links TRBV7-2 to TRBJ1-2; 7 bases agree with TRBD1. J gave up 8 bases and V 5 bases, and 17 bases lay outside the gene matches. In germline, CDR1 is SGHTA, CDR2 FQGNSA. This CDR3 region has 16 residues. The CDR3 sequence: CASSPQGGTIRRGYTF. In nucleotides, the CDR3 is TGTGCCAGCAGCCCCCAGGGGGGAACGATTCGGCGGGGCTACACCTTC.

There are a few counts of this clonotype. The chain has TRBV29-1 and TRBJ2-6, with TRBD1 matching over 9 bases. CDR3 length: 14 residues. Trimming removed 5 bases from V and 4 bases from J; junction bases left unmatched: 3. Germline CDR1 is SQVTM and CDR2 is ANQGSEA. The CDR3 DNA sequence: TGCAGCGTTAGGGACAGGGCCGGGGCCAACGTCCTGACTTTC. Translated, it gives CSVRDRAGANVLTF.

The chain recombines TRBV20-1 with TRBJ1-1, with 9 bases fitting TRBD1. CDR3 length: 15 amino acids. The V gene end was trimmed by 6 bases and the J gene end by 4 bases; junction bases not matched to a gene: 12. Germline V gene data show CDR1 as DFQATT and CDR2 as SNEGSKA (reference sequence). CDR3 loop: CSASPRGQGPTEAFF. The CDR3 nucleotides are TGCAGTGCCTCCCCACGGGGACAGGGCCCCACTGAAGCTTTCTTT.

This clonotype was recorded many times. As DNA, the CDR3 is TGCGCCAGCAGCGGGCCCGGGACAGCGAACTACGAGCAGTACTTC. Residues: CASSGPGTANYEQYF. The rearrangement links TRBV5-1 to TRBJ2-7; TRBD1 matches at 7 bases. This CDR3 region has 15 residues. With 4 bases clipped from V and 3 bases from J, the junction kept 10 bases outside the gene matches. Germline V gene lookup returns CDR1 SGHRS and CDR2 YFSETQ.

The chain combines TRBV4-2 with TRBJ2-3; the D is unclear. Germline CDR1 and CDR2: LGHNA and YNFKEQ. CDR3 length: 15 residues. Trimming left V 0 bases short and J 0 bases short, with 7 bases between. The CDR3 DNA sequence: TGTGCCAGCAGCCAAGATACGGTTAGCACAGATACGCAGTATTTT. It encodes CASSQDTVSTDTQYF.

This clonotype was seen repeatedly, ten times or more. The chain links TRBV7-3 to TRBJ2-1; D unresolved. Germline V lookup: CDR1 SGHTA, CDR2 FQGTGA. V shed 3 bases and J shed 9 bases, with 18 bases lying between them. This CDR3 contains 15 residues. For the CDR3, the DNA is TGTGCCAGCAGCTTGGACGGCTTGTTGGTGAGTGAGCAGTTCTTC. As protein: CASSLDGLLVSEQFF.

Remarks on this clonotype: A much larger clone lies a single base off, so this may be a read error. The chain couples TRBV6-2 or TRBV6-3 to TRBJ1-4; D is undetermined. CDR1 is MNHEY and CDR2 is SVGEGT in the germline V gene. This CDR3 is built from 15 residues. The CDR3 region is CTSSHDGLIGEKLFF. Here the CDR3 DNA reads TGTACCAGCAGTCACGACGGCCTAATCGGTGAAAAACTGTTTTTT.

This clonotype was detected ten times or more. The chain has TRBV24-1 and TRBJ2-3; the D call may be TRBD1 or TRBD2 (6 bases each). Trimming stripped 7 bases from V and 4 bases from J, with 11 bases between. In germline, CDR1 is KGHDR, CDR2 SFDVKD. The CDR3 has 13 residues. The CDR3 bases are TGTGCCACCAGGACGGGGGCTGCAGATACGCAGTATTTT. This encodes CATRTGAADTQYF.

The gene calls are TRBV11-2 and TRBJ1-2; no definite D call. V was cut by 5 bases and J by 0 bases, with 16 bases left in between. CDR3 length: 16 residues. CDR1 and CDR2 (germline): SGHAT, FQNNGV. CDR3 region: CASSQDETRANYGYTF. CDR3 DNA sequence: TGTGCCAGCAGCCAAGACGAGACACGGGCTAACTATGGCTACACCTTC. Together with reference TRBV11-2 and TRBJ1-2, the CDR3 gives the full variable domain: EAGVAQSPRYKIIEKRQSVAFWCNPISGHATLYWYQQILGQGPKLLIQFQNNGVVDDSQLPKDRFSAERLKGVDSTLKIQPAKLEDSAVYLCASSQDETRANYGYTFGSGTRLTVV.

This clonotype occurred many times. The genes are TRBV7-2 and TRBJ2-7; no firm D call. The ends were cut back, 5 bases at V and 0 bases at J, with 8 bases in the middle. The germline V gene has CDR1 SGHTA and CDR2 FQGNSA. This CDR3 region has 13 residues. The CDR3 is CASSGPFSYEQYF. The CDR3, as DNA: TGTGCCAGCAGCGGGCCATTCTCCTACGAGCAGTACTTC.

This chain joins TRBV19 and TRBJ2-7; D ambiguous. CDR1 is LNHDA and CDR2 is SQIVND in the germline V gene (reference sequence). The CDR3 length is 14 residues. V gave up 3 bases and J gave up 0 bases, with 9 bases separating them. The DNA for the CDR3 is TGTGCCAGTAGTATGTGGCAATCCTCCTACGAGCAGTACTTC. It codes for CASSMWQSSYEQYF. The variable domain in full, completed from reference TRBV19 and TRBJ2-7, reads DGGITQSPKYLFRKEGQNVTLSCEQNLNHDAMYWYRQDPGQGLRLIYYSQIVNDFQKGDIAEGYSVSREKKESFPLTVTSAQKNPTAFYLCASSMWQSSYEQYFGPGTRLTVT.

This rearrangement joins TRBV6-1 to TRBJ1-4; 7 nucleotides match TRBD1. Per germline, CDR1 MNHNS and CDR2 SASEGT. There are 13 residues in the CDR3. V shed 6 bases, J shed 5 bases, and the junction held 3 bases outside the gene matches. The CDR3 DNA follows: TGTGCCAGCAGGGGGACAGCGAATGAAAAACTGTTTTTT. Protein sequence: CASRGTANEKLFF.

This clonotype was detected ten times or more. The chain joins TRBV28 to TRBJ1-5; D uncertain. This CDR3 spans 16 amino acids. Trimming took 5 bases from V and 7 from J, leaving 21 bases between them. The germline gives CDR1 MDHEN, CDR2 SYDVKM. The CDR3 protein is CASSPGGVYDDQPQHF. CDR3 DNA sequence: TGTGCCAGCAGTCCGGGTGGGGTTTACGATGACCAGCCCCAGCATTTT.

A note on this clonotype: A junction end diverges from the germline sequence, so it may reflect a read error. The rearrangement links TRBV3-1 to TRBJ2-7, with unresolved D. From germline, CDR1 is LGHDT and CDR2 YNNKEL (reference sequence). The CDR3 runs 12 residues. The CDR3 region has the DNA TGTGCCAGCAGCCAAAGTGGCATGGGGTTGAACTTC. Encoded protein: CASSQSGMGLNF.

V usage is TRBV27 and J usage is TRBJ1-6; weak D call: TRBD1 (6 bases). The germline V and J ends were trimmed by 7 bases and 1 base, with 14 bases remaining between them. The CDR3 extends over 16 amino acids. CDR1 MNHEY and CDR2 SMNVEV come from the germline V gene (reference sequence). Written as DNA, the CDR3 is TGTGCCAGCACTCTGAGAGGGGGTTCCTATAATTCACCCCTCCACTTT. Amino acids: CASTLRGGSYNSPLHF.